A selection of T cell receptor beta chains follows, all from one sample in a study of blood T cell repertoires in COVID-19. Sequenced by immunoSEQ multiplex PCR; TCRdb stores in-frame clones only, minus some. The repertoire holds around 170,000 clones, roughly 90% seen once, with more than 25% in the top ten. Material for sequencing was peripheral blood. Receptor source: a man aged 60-69 years with acute or convalescent COVID-19. CDR3s include the opening cysteine and the closing phenylalanine or tryptophan. Each record gives: V gene, D gene, J gene, clone size, CDR3 DNA, CDR3 protein. The D gene is left open where the match is weak. Only some rows state a clone size, as once, few, many or a class for expanded clones.

V gene: TRBV6-2/TRBV6-3
D gene: NA
J gene: TRBJ1-5
clone size: many
CDR3 DNA: TGTGCCAGCAGTACTCTGTTCCAGCCCCAGCATTTT
CDR3 protein: CASSTLFQPQHF

V gene: TRBV24-1
D gene: TRBD1
J gene: TRBJ2-7
clone size: once
CDR3 DNA: TGTGCCACCAGTCCAGGGGACAGGGACTACGAGCAGTACTTC
CDR3 protein: CATSPGDRDYEQYF

V gene: TRBV9
D gene: TRBD1
J gene: TRBJ2-5
clone size: NA
CDR3 DNA: TGTGCCCGAGGGGGCAGGGGACGAGAGACCCAGTACTTC
CDR3 protein: CARGGRGRETQYF

V gene: TRBV11-3
D gene: NA
J gene: TRBJ1-1
clone size: few
CDR3 DNA: TGTGCCAGCAGCTTAGATGGGAGCACTGAAGCTTTCTTT
CDR3 protein: CASSLDGSTEAFF

V gene: TRBV10-3
D gene: TRBD1
J gene: TRBJ2-5
clone size: NA
CDR3 DNA: TGTGCCAGCAAACCCGGACAGGGCAAAGAGACCCAGTACTTC
CDR3 protein: CASKPGQGKETQYF

V gene: TRBV30
D gene: NA
J gene: TRBJ1-1
clone size: NA
CDR3 DNA: TGTGCCTGGAGTGTGAACAGGGACACTGAAGCTTTCTTT
CDR3 protein: CAWSVNRDTEAFF

V gene: TRBV18
D gene: NA
J gene: TRBJ1-2
clone size: once
CDR3 DNA: TGTGCCAGCTCACCAAGCAGGGATGGGGATGGCTACACCTTC
CDR3 protein: CASSPSRDGDGYTF

V gene: TRBV19
D gene: TRBD1
J gene: TRBJ2-1
clone size: NA
CDR3 DNA: TGTGCCAGTAGTATTCAAGGACAGGGCCCCTACAATGAGCAGTTCTTC
CDR3 protein: CASSIQGQGPYNEQFF

V gene: TRBV5-4
D gene: NA
J gene: TRBJ1-2
clone size: NA
CDR3 DNA: TGTGCCAGCACAAGGCCGTCAGGGGATGGCTACACCTTC
CDR3 protein: CASTRPSGDGYTF

V gene: TRBV15
D gene: TRBD1
J gene: TRBJ1-1
clone size: NA
CDR3 DNA: TGTGCCACCAGCAGAGATACAGGGGGCGGAGAAGCTTTCTTT
CDR3 protein: CATSRDTGGGEAFF

V gene: TRBV4-2
D gene: NA
J gene: TRBJ1-3
clone size: NA
CDR3 DNA: TGTGCCAGCAGCCCCGAGGGCTCTGGAAACACCATATATTTT
CDR3 protein: CASSPEGSGNTIYF

V gene: TRBV27
D gene: TRBD2
J gene: TRBJ2-7
clone size: NA
CDR3 DNA: TGTGCCAGCAGATCCCTGACCCTGGGACTAGCTTCCCACGAGCAGTACTTC
CDR3 protein: CASRSLTLGLASHEQYF

V gene: TRBV7-9
D gene: NA
J gene: TRBJ2-1
clone size: NA
CDR3 DNA: TGTGCCAGCAGCCAGGGGACCTTGTACAATGAGCAGTTCTTC
CDR3 protein: CASSQGTLYNEQFF

V gene: TRBV19
D gene: NA
J gene: TRBJ1-2
clone size: NA
CDR3 DNA: TGTGCCAGTAGTAACAATGGAGGAAATGGCTACACCTTC
CDR3 protein: CASSNNGGNGYTF

V gene: TRBV19
D gene: NA
J gene: TRBJ1-5
clone size: NA
CDR3 DNA: TGTGCCAGTAGTTCCCGACAGTCGGATCAGCCCCAGCATTTT
CDR3 protein: CASSSRQSDQPQHF

V gene: TRBV30
D gene: NA
J gene: TRBJ2-2
clone size: NA
CDR3 DNA: TGTGCCTGGAAAAGGGAGCTGAACACCGGGGAGCTGTTTTTT
CDR3 protein: CAWKRELNTGELFF

V gene: TRBV7-2
D gene: TRBD1
J gene: TRBJ1-5
clone size: NA
CDR3 DNA: TGTGCCAGCAGCCCTATGACAGGGGATTATCAGCCCCAGCATTTT
CDR3 protein: CASSPMTGDYQPQHF

V gene: TRBV6-2/TRBV6-3
D gene: TRBD1
J gene: TRBJ2-4
clone size: NA
CDR3 DNA: TGTGCCAGCAGTTACACGGGGACAGACCGTCAACTAGCCAAAAACATTCAGTACTTC
CDR3 protein: CASSYTGTDRQLAKNIQYF

V gene: TRBV15
D gene: TRBD1
J gene: TRBJ1-2
clone size: NA
CDR3 DNA: TGTGCCACCAGCAGAGGGGACAGCGACCATTCGGGCTACACCTTC
CDR3 protein: CATSRGDSDHSGYTF

V gene: TRBV30
D gene: NA
J gene: TRBJ1-3
clone size: NA
CDR3 DNA: TGTGCCTGGAGGTCAGGGGGAAACACCATATATTTT
CDR3 protein: CAWRSGGNTIYF

V gene: TRBV5-8
D gene: NA
J gene: TRBJ2-5
clone size: NA
CDR3 DNA: TGTGCCAGCAGCCTAGCCGGAGAGACCCAGTACTTC
CDR3 protein: CASSLAGETQYF

V gene: TRBV5-1
D gene: NA
J gene: TRBJ1-2
clone size: NA
CDR3 DNA: TGCGCCAGCAGTGACACCGATACAGTTAACTATGGCTACACCTTC
CDR3 protein: CASSDTDTVNYGYTF

V gene: TRBV5-1
D gene: TRBD2
J gene: TRBJ2-3
clone size: NA
CDR3 DNA: TGCGCCAGCAGCTTGGAGTCTAGCGGTGCTGGCGGTACGCAGTATTTT
CDR3 protein: CASSLESSGAGGTQYF

V gene: TRBV12-3/TRBV12-4
D gene: NA
J gene: TRBJ2-1
clone size: once
CDR3 DNA: TGTGCCAGCAGGGTCCTAGGGGGCAATGAGCAGTTCTTC
CDR3 protein: CASRVLGGNEQFF

V gene: TRBV4-2
D gene: TRBD1
J gene: TRBJ2-2
clone size: NA
CDR3 DNA: TGTGCCAGCAGCCAAGGCGGACAGGCGAACACCGGGGAGCTGTTTTTT
CDR3 protein: CASSQGGQANTGELFF

V gene: TRBV12-5
D gene: TRBD1
J gene: TRBJ1-5
clone size: NA
CDR3 DNA: TGTGCTAGTGGTCGACAGGGAGGTAATCAGCCCCAGCATTTT
CDR3 protein: CASGRQGGNQPQHF

V gene: TRBV13
D gene: NA
J gene: TRBJ2-7
clone size: NA
CDR3 DNA: TGTGCCAGCAGCTCCTTCAGCGGACTTACCTACGAGCAGTACTTC
CDR3 protein: CASSSFSGLTYEQYF

V gene: TRBV5-8
D gene: TRBD1
J gene: TRBJ2-5
clone size: NA
CDR3 DNA: TGTGCCAGCAGCCCTAACAGGGGAGAGACCCAGTACTTC
CDR3 protein: CASSPNRGETQYF

V gene: TRBV10-3
D gene: TRBD2
J gene: TRBJ2-2
clone size: NA
CDR3 DNA: TGTGCCACCTCGGGCGTCGGGAGGGCCTCGAACACCGGGGAGCTGTTTTTT
CDR3 protein: CATSGVGRASNTGELFF

V gene: TRBV5-4
D gene: NA
J gene: TRBJ1-5
clone size: NA
CDR3 DNA: TGTGCCAGCAGCGCACAGGGAAGGGATCAGCCCCAGCATTTT
CDR3 protein: CASSAQGRDQPQHF

V gene: TRBV28
D gene: TRBD1
J gene: TRBJ1-5
clone size: NA
CDR3 DNA: TGTGCCAGCAGTTTCACTAGGGCAGGGGGCTCGAGAATGAATCAGCCCCAGCATTTT
CDR3 protein: CASSFTRAGGSRMNQPQHF

V gene: TRBV9
D gene: TRBD1
J gene: TRBJ2-7
clone size: few
CDR3 DNA: TGTGCCAGCAGCGTAGGGACAGGGGGCTCCTACGAGCAGTACTTC
CDR3 protein: CASSVGTGGSYEQYF

V gene: TRBV29-1
D gene: NA
J gene: TRBJ1-2
clone size: NA
CDR3 DNA: TGCAGCGTTGAAGCCGGGAGTAGGGGCTACACCTTC
CDR3 protein: CSVEAGSRGYTF

V gene: TRBV29-1
D gene: TRBD2
J gene: TRBJ2-2
clone size: NA
CDR3 DNA: TGCAGCGTCCGGACTAGCGGGAGATCGAACACCGGGGAGCTGTTTTTT
CDR3 protein: CSVRTSGRSNTGELFF

V gene: TRBV24-1
D gene: TRBD2
J gene: TRBJ2-4
clone size: NA
CDR3 DNA: TGTGCCACCAGTGACCCCGGGGGGGGCATTCAGTACTTC
CDR3 protein: CATSDPGGGIQYF

V gene: TRBV5-1
D gene: TRBD1
J gene: TRBJ1-2
clone size: NA
CDR3 DNA: TGCGCCAGCAGCGCAACGGGACAGGGGGCCGCTTACTACCATGGCTACACCTTC
CDR3 protein: CASSATGQGAAYYHGYTF

V gene: TRBV19
D gene: TRBD1
J gene: TRBJ1-2
clone size: once
CDR3 DNA: TGTGCCAGTAGTATTTTGGACAGGGGCTATGGCTACACCTTC
CDR3 protein: CASSILDRGYGYTF

V gene: TRBV2
D gene: TRBD2
J gene: TRBJ2-3
clone size: NA
CDR3 DNA: TGTGCCAGCGCGACTAGCGGGAGGGGAAAGGATACGCAGTATTTT
CDR3 protein: CASATSGRGKDTQYF

V gene: TRBV5-1
D gene: NA
J gene: TRBJ1-4
clone size: NA
CDR3 DNA: TGCGCCAGCAGCCCCAAGACAGGATCTAATGAAAAACTGTTTTTT
CDR3 protein: CASSPKTGSNEKLFF

V gene: TRBV11-3
D gene: TRBD1
J gene: TRBJ1-1
clone size: NA
CDR3 DNA: TGTGCCAGCAGCTTAGATCAGGACAGGTTCACTGAAGCTTTCTTT
CDR3 protein: CASSLDQDRFTEAFF

V gene: TRBV2
D gene: NA
J gene: TRBJ1-1
clone size: NA
CDR3 DNA: TGTGCCAGCAGCCGCGGACAGTTGAACACTGAAGCTTTCTTT
CDR3 protein: CASSRGQLNTEAFF

V gene: TRBV30
D gene: NA
J gene: TRBJ2-1
clone size: NA
CDR3 DNA: TGTGCCTGGAGTCCGGGGTACGGCAATGAGCAGTTCTTC
CDR3 protein: CAWSPGYGNEQFF

V gene: TRBV7-3
D gene: TRBD2
J gene: TRBJ2-3
clone size: few
CDR3 DNA: TGTGCCAGCAGCCTCTCGGGCGGGAGATTAGATACGCAGTATTTT
CDR3 protein: CASSLSGGRLDTQYF

V gene: TRBV7-9
D gene: TRBD1
J gene: TRBJ1-3
clone size: NA
CDR3 DNA: TGTGCCAGCAGCTTAGTCGGTTGGGACAGCTTCTCTGGAAACACCATATATTTT
CDR3 protein: CASSLVGWDSFSGNTIYF

V gene: TRBV10-3
D gene: TRBD2
J gene: TRBJ2-5
clone size: once
CDR3 DNA: TGTGCCATCAGGGACGGACTAGCGGGAAGTCAAGAGACCCAGTACTTC
CDR3 protein: CAIRDGLAGSQETQYF

V gene: TRBV5-6
D gene: NA
J gene: TRBJ1-6
clone size: NA
CDR3 DNA: TGTGCCAGCAGCTTGGACAGGTCAAATTCACCCCTCCACTTT
CDR3 protein: CASSLDRSNSPLHF

V gene: TRBV5-1
D gene: TRBD1
J gene: TRBJ1-2
clone size: NA
CDR3 DNA: TGCGCCAGGCTTGGGACAGGGCCCGTCTATGGCTACACCTTC
CDR3 protein: CARLGTGPVYGYTF

V gene: TRBV14
D gene: TRBD1
J gene: TRBJ1-2
clone size: NA
CDR3 DNA: TGTGCCAGCAGCCAGACGGACAGGGTTGACTATGGCTACACCTTC
CDR3 protein: CASSQTDRVDYGYTF

V gene: TRBV19
D gene: NA
J gene: TRBJ1-2
clone size: few
CDR3 DNA: TGTGCCAGTAGTATTGCGGAGGGGCACCCCTTTGGCTACACCTTC
CDR3 protein: CASSIAEGHPFGYTF

V gene: TRBV28
D gene: NA
J gene: TRBJ1-5
clone size: NA
CDR3 DNA: TGTGCCAGCAGAAGATATCTCGGGGGCAATCAGCCCCAGCATTTT
CDR3 protein: CASRRYLGGNQPQHF

V gene: TRBV4-2
D gene: TRBD2
J gene: TRBJ2-1
clone size: NA
CDR3 DNA: TGTGCCAGCAGCCAAGAGGTCGGGAGGAACGCCAATGAGCAGTTCTTC
CDR3 protein: CASSQEVGRNANEQFF

V gene: TRBV18
D gene: NA
J gene: TRBJ2-5
clone size: NA
CDR3 DNA: TGTGCCAGCTCCCAATCAGCAATTAGAGCGGAGACCCAGTACTTC
CDR3 protein: CASSQSAIRAETQYF

V gene: TRBV15
D gene: NA
J gene: TRBJ2-3
clone size: NA
CDR3 DNA: TGTGCCACCAGCAGGGCGGTAACAGATACGCAGTATTTT
CDR3 protein: CATSRAVTDTQYF

V gene: TRBV30
D gene: TRBD1
J gene: TRBJ1-2
clone size: once
CDR3 DNA: TGTGCCTGGAGAGGGGACAGCAACTATGGCTACACCTTC
CDR3 protein: CAWRGDSNYGYTF

V gene: TRBV9
D gene: TRBD2
J gene: TRBJ2-5
clone size: NA
CDR3 DNA: TGTGCCAGCAGCTCCGGAGTAGCGGGAGGGCCTGAGACCCAGTACTTC
CDR3 protein: CASSSGVAGGPETQYF